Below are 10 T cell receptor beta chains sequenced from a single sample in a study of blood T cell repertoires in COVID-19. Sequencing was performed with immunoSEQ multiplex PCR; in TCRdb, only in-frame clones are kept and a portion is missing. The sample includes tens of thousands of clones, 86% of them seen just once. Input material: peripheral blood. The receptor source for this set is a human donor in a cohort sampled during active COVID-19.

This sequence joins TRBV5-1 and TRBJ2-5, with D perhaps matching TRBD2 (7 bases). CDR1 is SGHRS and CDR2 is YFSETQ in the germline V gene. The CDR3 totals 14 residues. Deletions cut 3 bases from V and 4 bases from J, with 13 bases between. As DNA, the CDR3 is TGCGCCAGCAGCTCGCGGGGGACAAGAGAGACCCAGTACTTC. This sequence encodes CASSSRGTRETQYF.

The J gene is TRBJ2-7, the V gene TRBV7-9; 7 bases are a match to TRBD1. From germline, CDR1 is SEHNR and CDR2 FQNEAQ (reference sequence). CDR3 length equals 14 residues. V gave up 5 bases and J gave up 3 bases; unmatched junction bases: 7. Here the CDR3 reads CASSPPGQHYEQYF. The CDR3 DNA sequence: TGTGCCAGCAGCCCCCCGGGACAGCACTACGAGCAGTACTTC.

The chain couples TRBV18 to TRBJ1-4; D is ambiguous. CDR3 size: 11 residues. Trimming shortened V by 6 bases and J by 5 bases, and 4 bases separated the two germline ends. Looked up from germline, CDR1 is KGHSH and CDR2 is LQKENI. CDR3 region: CASSENEKLFF. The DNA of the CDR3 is TGTGCCAGCTCCGAGAATGAAAAACTGTTTTTT.

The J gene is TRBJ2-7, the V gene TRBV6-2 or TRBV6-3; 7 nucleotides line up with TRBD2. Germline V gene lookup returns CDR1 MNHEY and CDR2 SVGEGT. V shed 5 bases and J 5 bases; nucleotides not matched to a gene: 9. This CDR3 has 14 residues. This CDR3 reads CASSDPSGANEQYF. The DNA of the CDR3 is TGTGCCAGCAGTGACCCTAGCGGCGCAAACGAGCAGTACTTC.

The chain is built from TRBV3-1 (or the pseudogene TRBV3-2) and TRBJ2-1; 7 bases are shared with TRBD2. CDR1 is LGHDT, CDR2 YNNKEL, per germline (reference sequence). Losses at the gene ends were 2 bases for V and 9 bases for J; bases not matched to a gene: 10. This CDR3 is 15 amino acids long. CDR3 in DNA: TGTGCCAGCAGCCAATCGTGGGGATCGGGAGGTGAGCAGTTCTTC. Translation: CASSQSWGSGGEQFF.

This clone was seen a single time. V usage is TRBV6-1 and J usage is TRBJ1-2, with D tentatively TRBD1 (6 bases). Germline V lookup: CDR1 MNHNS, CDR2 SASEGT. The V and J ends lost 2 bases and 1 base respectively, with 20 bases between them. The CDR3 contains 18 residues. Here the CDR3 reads CASSERPEQHRVNYGYTF. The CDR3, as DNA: TGTGCCAGCAGTGAACGACCGGAACAGCACAGGGTTAACTATGGCTACACCTTC.

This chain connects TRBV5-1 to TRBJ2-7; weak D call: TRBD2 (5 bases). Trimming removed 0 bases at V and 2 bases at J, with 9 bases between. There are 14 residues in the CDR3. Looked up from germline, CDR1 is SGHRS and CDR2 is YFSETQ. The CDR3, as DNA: TGCGCCAGCAGCTTGGCCGGGGAAACCTACGAGCAGTACTTC. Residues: CASSLAGETYEQYF.

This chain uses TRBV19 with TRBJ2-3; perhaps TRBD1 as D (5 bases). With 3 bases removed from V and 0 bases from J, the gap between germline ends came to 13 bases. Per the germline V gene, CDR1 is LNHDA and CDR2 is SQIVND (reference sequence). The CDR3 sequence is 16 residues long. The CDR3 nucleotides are TGTGCCAGTAGTATTGGATCAGGGTCGAGCACAGATACGCAGTATTTT. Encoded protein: CASSIGSGSSTDTQYF.

The DNA for the CDR3 is TGTGCCAGCAGCCAAGACTACCTAGCGGGCCCTACCTACGAGCAGTACTTC. Translated, it gives CASSQDYLAGPTYEQYF. The V gene is TRBV4-2, the J gene TRBJ2-7, with 8 bases that match TRBD2. This CDR3 region has 17 residues. CDR1 and CDR2 from the germline V gene are LGHNA and YNFKEQ. V shed 0 bases and J 2 bases; nucleotides not matched to a gene: 9.

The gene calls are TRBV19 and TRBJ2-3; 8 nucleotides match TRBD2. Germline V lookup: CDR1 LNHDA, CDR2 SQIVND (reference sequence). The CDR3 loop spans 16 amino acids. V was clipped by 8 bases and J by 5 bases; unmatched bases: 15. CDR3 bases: TGTGCCAGTTCTTCCCGGGGGGGGACCTCGATAGATACGCAGTATTTT. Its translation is CASSSRGGTSIDTQYF.